The rows below give T cell receptor beta chains drawn from one sample of a study of blood T cell repertoires in COVID-19. Here immunoSEQ multiplex PCR was the method, and the copy in TCRdb shows in-frame clones only, minus some. The data hold about 260,000 clones, with 87% observed a single time. Sequencing used peripheral blood. All receptors derive from a woman between 50 and 59 years old who had recovered from COVID-19. CDR3s include the opening cysteine and the closing phenylalanine or tryptophan. Fields, in order: D gene, clone size, J gene, V gene, CDR3 protein, CDR3 DNA. A D gene is named only where the DNA matches it firmly. A clone size is listed for some rows: how often the clone was seen (once, few, many), or a class if it is expanded.

- | - | TRBJ1-1 | TRBV2 | CASSYREGAEAFF | TGTGCCAGCAGCTACAGGGAAGGGGCTGAAGCTTTCTTT
- | - | TRBJ1-6 | TRBV3-1/TRBV3-2 | CASSQVGVNSPLHF | TGTGCCAGCAGCCAAGTAGGGGTGAATTCACCCCTCCACTTT
- | - | TRBJ1-1 | TRBV24-1 | CATSDGVLAFF | TGTGCCACCAGTGACGGGGTTTTAGCTTTCTTT
TRBD2 | once | TRBJ2-7 | TRBV27 | CASSLLAGDYEQYF | TGTGCCAGCAGTCTCCTAGCGGGGGACTACGAGCAGTACTTC
- | few | TRBJ1-5 | TRBV6-2/TRBV6-3 | CASRYVGTPGNQPQHF | TGTGCCAGCAGATACGTGGGGACTCCCGGGAATCAGCCCCAGCATTTT
- | - | TRBJ2-1 | TRBV9 | CASSVGPSDLNNEQFF | TGTGCCAGCAGCGTAGGCCCTAGCGACCTGAACAATGAGCAGTTCTTC
TRBD1 | - | TRBJ2-2 | TRBV5-1 | CASSLPQAPGQGNTGELFF | TGCGCCAGCAGCTTGCCCCAAGCTCCGGGACAGGGGAACACCGGGGAGCTGTTTTTT
- | - | TRBJ1-4 | TRBV19 | CASTPPGGRTTNEKLFF | TGTGCCAGTACCCCCCCCGGGGGGCGAACAACTAATGAAAAACTGTTTTTT
TRBD1 | once | TRBJ2-5 | TRBV7-9 | CASSGTGGQETQYF | TGTGCCAGCAGCGGGACAGGGGGACAAGAGACCCAGTACTTC
TRBD2 | - | TRBJ2-7 | TRBV5-1 | CASSLAGGPSYEQYF | TGCGCCAGCAGCTTGGCGGGGGGGCCATCCTACGAGCAGTACTTC
- | - | TRBJ1-2 | TRBV28 | CASSPPGQSLGHGYTF | TGTGCCAGCAGTCCCCCTGGACAGTCCTTAGGGCATGGCTACACCTTC
- | - | TRBJ2-2 | TRBV5-5 | CASSLGGGPFPGELFF | TGTGCCAGCAGCTTGGGTGGAGGGCCTTTCCCCGGGGAGCTGTTTTTT
- | - | TRBJ2-2 | TRBV12-5 | CASGLGGATGELFF | TGTGCTAGTGGTTTAGGGGGGGCCACCGGGGAGCTGTTTTTT
TRBD2 | - | TRBJ2-7 | TRBV9 | CASSPGGGQTYEQYF | TGTGCCAGCAGCCCCGGGGGAGGGCAGACCTACGAGCAGTACTTC
- | - | TRBJ2-5 | TRBV19 | CASSTQGPGETQYF | TGTGCCAGTAGTACCCAGGGCCCTGGAGAGACCCAGTACTTC
- | - | TRBJ1-5 | TRBV30 | CAWSAGFLGNQPQHF | TGTGCCTGGAGTGCGGGATTCCTGGGCAATCAGCCCCAGCATTTT